The 3 T cell receptor beta chains below all came from one sample that was sequenced in a study of regulatory dendritic cells for organ transplantation. Some clones are missing from TCRdb's copy, which holds only in-frame ones; the method was immunoSEQ multiplex PCR. This sample carries around 19,000 clones, 60% to 80% of them seen once, and the ten largest clones take approximately 0.9%. Sequenced: memory CD4+ T cells from blood. As for subset: CD45RO+ memory T cells. The receptor source for this set is a human donor in good health.

The chain carries TRBV28 and TRBJ1-5, with 11 bases fitting TRBD1. From germline, CDR1 is MDHEN and CDR2 SYDVKM. Trimming cost V 5 bases and J 6 bases; bases outside gene matches: 15. This CDR3 is built from 18 residues. The CDR3 region is CASSPPSLGQGAGQPQHF. Written as DNA, the CDR3 is TGTGCCAGCAGTCCCCCCTCTCTCGGACAGGGGGCGGGTCAGCCCCAGCATTTT. Full variable domain (missing parts from reference TRBV28 and TRBJ1-5): DVKVTQSSRYLVKRTGEKVFLECVQDMDHENMFWYRQDPGLGLRLIYFSYDVKMKEKGDIPEGYSVSREKKERFSLILESASTNQTSMYLCASSPPSLGQGAGQPQHFGDGTRLSIL.

By its share, this clone is medium-sized. This rearrangement joins TRBV7-9 to TRBJ1-6, with 7 bases fitting TRBD1. V lost 1 base, J lost 5 bases, and 5 bases stayed unmatched. CDR3 size: 16 residues. Germline V lookup: CDR1 SEHNR, CDR2 FQNEAQ (reference sequence). This CDR3 reads CASSLGGGGNNSPLHF. The DNA for the CDR3 is TGTGCCAGCAGCTTAGGAGGGGGCGGAAATAATTCACCCCTCCACTTT.

This chain links TRBV5-6 with TRBJ2-4; 8 nucleotides line up with TRBD1. J lost 9 bases, V lost 4 bases, and 6 bases had no gene match. Germline V gene lookup returns CDR1 SGHDT and CDR2 YYEEEE. The CDR3 has 13 amino acids. DNA of the CDR3: TGTGCCAGCAGCCAAGACAGGGGAGCCATTCAGTACTTC. Its protein product is CASSQDRGAIQYF.